These 22 T cell receptor beta chains were sequenced from one sample in a study of graft-versus-host responses after intestinal transplantation (dated by TCRdb to the early 2020s). This specimen's time point label, interpreted: cells obtained before transplantation from donor or recipient. Libraries were made using the immunoSEQ multiplex PCR assay. TCRdb provides this immuneACCESS table in a form limited to in-frame rearrangements. Some clones are lacking; in checked studies, under half of them reflect an unresolved V gene, and why the rest are absent is not known. For this sample the table gives about 82,000 clones, of which 80% to 95% were detected only once. Under 0.4% of the sample is held by the ten biggest clonotypes. The antigens for these receptors are not known. Here the sequenced sample was unstimulated CD4+ T cells sorted from spleen or lymph node cells, taken before transplant. These receptors came from a human donor who was the organ donor for an intestinal transplant.

This clone was seen once. Here the CDR3 DNA reads TGTGCCAGCGTCCCCTGGGCAGTAACAGATACGCAGTATTTT. Its translation: CASVPWAVTDTQYF. The rearrangement uses TRBV25-1 and TRBJ2-3; no definite D call. This CDR3 region has 14 residues. Germline V gene lookup returns CDR1 MGHDK and CDR2 SYGVNS. V lost 8 bases and J lost 3, with 15 bases in between.

V usage is TRBV5-1 and J usage is TRBJ2-5; 8 bases agree with TRBD2. Germline CDR1 and CDR2: SGHRS and YFSETQ. This CDR3 contains 16 residues. J lost 1 base, V lost 4 bases, and 9 bases had no gene match. This CDR3 is CASSREGRGLQETQYF. In DNA, the CDR3 is TGCGCCAGCAGCCGGGAGGGGCGGGGGCTCCAAGAGACCCAGTACTTC.

This clone was detected once. The rearrangement uses TRBV29-1 and TRBJ2-7; maybe TRBD2 (6 bases). The length of the CDR3 is 15 residues. Trimming took 1 base from V and 3 from J, leaving 16 bases between them. Germline V gene lookup returns CDR1 SQVTM and CDR2 ANQGSEA. The CDR3 here is CSVEARSGWFYEQYF. In DNA form, the CDR3 reads TGCAGCGTTGAAGCCCGCAGCGGGTGGTTCTACGAGCAGTACTTC.

V usage is TRBV6-6 and J usage is TRBJ2-7; maybe TRBD1 (5 bases). The germline gives CDR1 MNHNY, CDR2 SVGAGI (reference sequence). This CDR3 is 16 amino acids long. The germline V and J ends were trimmed by 3 bases and 6 bases, with 21 bases remaining between them. CDR3: CASSYTGRGPSGEQYF. The CDR3 DNA follows: TGTGCCAGCAGTTATACGGGTAGGGGCCCCTCGGGCGAGCAGTACTTC.

The chain uses TRBV5-6 and TRBJ1-3; D ambiguous. Between the trimmed V and J ends, which lost 1 base and 4 bases, there was a span of 9 bases. Germline lookup yields CDR1 SGHDT and CDR2 YYEEEE. CDR3 length: 14 amino acids. The CDR3: CASSLWLGGNTIYF. CDR3 sequence (DNA): TGTGCCAGCAGCTTGTGGCTAGGAGGAAACACCATATATTTT.

The chain is built from TRBV5-1 and TRBJ2-7; D uncertain. V lost 0 bases and J lost 4, with 8 bases in between. The CDR3 has 13 residues. CDR1 is SGHRS and CDR2 is YFSETQ in the germline V gene. CDR3 nucleotide sequence: TGCGCCAGCAGCTTGGTCCCCGGGTACGAGCAGTACTTC. Its translation: CASSLVPGYEQYF.

V and J are TRBV11-1 and TRBJ1-1; no clear D gene. CDR3 size: 14 residues. With 2 bases removed from V and 1 base from J, the gap between germline ends came to 8 bases. Per germline, CDR1 SGHAT and CDR2 FQDESV (reference sequence). The CDR3 here is CASSLRLGNTEAFF. The CDR3 nucleotides read TGTGCCAGCAGCTTAAGGCTAGGGAACACTGAAGCTTTCTTT.

This clone was observed a single time. The V gene is TRBV9, the J gene TRBJ2-7; 14 bases align to TRBD2. Losses at the gene ends were 4 bases for V and 3 bases for J; bases not matched to a gene: 12. Looked up from germline, CDR1 is SGDLS and CDR2 is YYNGEE. The CDR3 runs to 18 residues. The CDR3 DNA reads as TGTGCCAGCAGCCCCCGGACTAGCGGGAGGATTCGGGTCTACGAGCAGTACTTC. This encodes CASSPRTSGRIRVYEQYF.

The chain combines TRBV5-4 with TRBJ2-1; 7 bases are a match to TRBD1. Germline V gene lookup returns CDR1 SGHNT and CDR2 YYREEE (reference sequence). The CDR3 has 17 residues. After removal of 4 bases from V and 6 bases from J, the junction contained 16 bases not matched to a gene. CDR3 residues: CASSPRPDRALVNEQFF. In DNA, the CDR3 is TGTGCCAGCAGCCCACGCCCTGACAGGGCTCTCGTCAATGAGCAGTTCTTC.

V and J are TRBV4-1 and TRBJ2-3, with TRBD2 matching 7 bases. V shed 0 bases and J 4 bases; nucleotides not matched to a gene: 4. CDR1 MGHRA and CDR2 YSYEKL come from the germline V gene. The CDR3 is 15 residues long. The CDR3 sequence: CASSQEGGSPDTQYF. In DNA form, the CDR3 reads TGCGCCAGCAGCCAAGAGGGGGGGTCTCCAGATACGCAGTATTTT.

The CDR3 is CATSSPSTGFLAETQYF. In DNA, the CDR3 is TGTGCCACCAGCAGCCCATCGACGGGGTTCCTGGCGGAGACCCAGTACTTC. The chain carries TRBV15 and TRBJ2-5, with D perhaps matching TRBD2 (5 bases). V was trimmed by 3 bases and J by 5 bases, leaving 22 bases between them. The CDR3 sequence is 17 residues long. Per germline, CDR1 LNHNV and CDR2 YYDKDF (reference sequence).

This clone was seen only once. The chain joins TRBV7-3 to TRBJ2-7; D perhaps matches TRBD2 (5 bases). The CDR3 runs 16 residues. V was trimmed by 0 bases and J by 5 bases, leaving 17 bases between them. Germline V CDR1 and CDR2: SGHTA, FQGTGA. CDR3 loop: CASSLTAIPGMNEQYF. For the CDR3, the DNA is TGTGCCAGCAGCTTAACGGCCATTCCCGGGATGAACGAGCAGTACTTC.

The chain recombines TRBV30 with TRBJ2-7; TRBD2 matches at 8 bases. V lost 2 bases, J lost 5 bases, and 8 bases stayed unmatched. Per germline, CDR1 GTSNPN and CDR2 SVGIG (reference sequence). There are 14 residues in the CDR3. The CDR3 here is CAWSWRGELHEQYF. DNA of the CDR3: TGTGCCTGGAGTTGGCGGGGGGAGCTCCACGAGCAGTACTTC.

The chain uses TRBV28 and TRBJ2-7; TRBD2 agrees at 9 bases. CDR1 is MDHEN and CDR2 is SYDVKM in the germline V gene. The CDR3 is 14 residues long. J was trimmed by 3 bases and V by 7 bases; bases with no gene match: 7. The CDR3 nucleotides are TGTGCCAGCATTAAAGCTAGCGGGGACTACGAGCAGTACTTC. Translated, it gives CASIKASGDYEQYF.

The chain recombines TRBV7-3 with TRBJ2-1; TRBD2 matches at 13 bases. CDR1 and CDR2 (germline): SGHTA, FQGTGA. The CDR3 totals 14 residues. The V segment lost 3 bases and the J segment 7 bases; nucleotides outside the gene matches: 0. For the CDR3, the DNA is TGTGCCAGCAGCTTGACTAGCGGGAGGAATGAGCAGTTCTTC. It is translated as CASSLTSGRNEQFF.

The chain employs TRBV19 and TRBJ1-2, with 8 bases that match TRBD1. With V trimmed by 6 bases and J by 6 bases, 6 bases remained unmatched. Germline values: CDR1 LNHDA, CDR2 SQIVND (reference sequence). CDR3 length equals 13 residues. The CDR3 sequence: CASRSGQVDGYTF. The CDR3 DNA reads TGTGCCAGTAGGTCGGGACAGGTCGATGGCTACACCTTC.

The chain uses TRBV7-2 and TRBJ2-2; tentative D call: TRBD2 (5 bases). CDR1 SGHTA and CDR2 FQGNSA come from the germline V gene. The CDR3 is made up of 15 amino acids. Trimming shortened V by 3 bases and J by 4 bases, and 12 bases separated the two germline ends. The CDR3 region is CASSFFRGVTGELFF. The CDR3 DNA sequence: TGTGCCAGCAGCTTCTTCCGGGGAGTCACCGGGGAGCTGTTTTTT. The full variable domain, with the rest looked up from reference TRBV7-2 and TRBJ2-2, is GAGVSQSPSNKVTEKGKDVELRCDPISGHTALYWYRQSLGQGLEFLIYFQGNSAPDKSGLPSDRFSAERTGGSVSTLTIQRTQQEDSAVYLCASSFFRGVTGELFFGEGSRLTVL.

CDR3: CASSNVGEQFF. CDR3 nucleotides: TGTGCCAGTAGTAATGTCGGGGAGCAGTTCTTC. The chain combines TRBV19 with TRBJ2-1; the D is unclear. The CDR3 is made up of 11 amino acids. Trimming cost V 4 bases and J 10 bases, with 8 bases left between them. Germline loops: CDR1 LNHDA, CDR2 SQIVND (reference sequence).

The CDR3, as DNA: TGTGCCATCAGGGAGGGACAGGGGACAGATACGCAGTATTTT. This gives the protein CAIREGQGTDTQYF. This chain connects TRBV10-3 to TRBJ2-3; 10 bases align to TRBD1. Germline V lookup: CDR1 ENHRY, CDR2 SYGVKD. The CDR3 extends over 14 amino acids. V shed 6 bases and J 3 bases; nucleotides not matched to a gene: 3.

The rearrangement links TRBV5-1 to TRBJ2-1; 9 bases are a match to TRBD2. The J segment lost 2 bases and the V segment lost 6 bases, leaving 12 bases of the junction unmatched. CDR3 length: 17 amino acids. Germline loops: CDR1 SGHRS, CDR2 YFSETQ. Here the CDR3 reads CASTYGTASGAYNEQFF. The CDR3 DNA reads TGCGCCAGCACCTATGGAACGGCTAGCGGGGCCTACAATGAGCAGTTCTTC.

The genes are TRBV11-3 and TRBJ2-5; TRBD2 aligns across 7 bases. Germline values: CDR1 SGHNT, CDR2 YENEEA. Unmatched junction bases numbered 10, after V lost 5 bases and J lost 1 base. CDR3 length: 16 amino acids. CDR3 DNA: TGTGCCAGCAGCCGTCGTCTCGCGGGGGTCCAAGAGACCCAGTACTTC. Translating it yields CASSRRLAGVQETQYF.

This clone appeared once. The chain combines TRBV28 with TRBJ2-3, with TRBD1 matching 9 bases. Trimming removed 9 bases from V and 3 bases from J; junction bases left unmatched: 4. The CDR3 sequence is 13 residues long. Germline V gene sequence: CDR1 MDHEN, CDR2 SYDVKM. The chain's CDR3 is CASIQGATDTQYF. For the CDR3, the DNA is TGTGCCAGTATACAGGGGGCTACAGATACGCAGTATTTT.